The clone carrying this T cell receptor (beta chain) was observed a few times. Antigen specificity is unknown. The sorted libraries took roughly 1 million CD4+ or CD8+ T cells. The source of the sample is a study of neurological immune-mediated disorders. Study-wide results and caveats: Expanded clones shared no CDR3 amino acid sequences across subjects, suggesting private repertoires in all groups. In multiple sclerosis patients, the repertoire cluster was unrelated to clinical or MRI findings.

In TCRdb, the 5' RACE reads were re-called with MiXCR into one record per CDR3 protein. The sample lists tens of thousands of distinct CDR3 sequences, 3% to 4% occurring once. V dropped 3 bases and J dropped 6; count of bases not matched to a gene: 3. The CDR3 extends over 15 amino acids. CDR1 is LNHDA and CDR2 is SQIVND in the germline V gene (reference sequence). The rearrangement links TRBV19 to TRBJ2-2; 11 bases are a match to TRBD2. The source is a middle-aged woman with multiple sclerosis. Material: CD4+ T cells from blood. The CDR3 sequence is CASSIVAGGSGELFF. For the CDR3, the DNA is TGTGCCAGTAGTATCGTAGCGGGGGGGTCCGGGGAGCTGTTTTTT.